This T cell receptor (beta chain) was captured in a study of tumor-infiltrating lymphocytes in localized non-small cell lung cancer. Overall study context: Some samples were collected after neoadjuvant chemotherapy; smokers, never-smokers and several histologies were included.

The CDR3 covers 14 residues. Germline V CDR1 and CDR2: LNHDA, SQIVND (reference sequence). Trimming at V came to 5 bases and at J to 4 bases, leaving 3 bases not matched to a gene. Study-level results: Only some patients had TCR sequencing, depending on available tissue. No T-cell fraction difference was seen between IM1 and IM2 tumors.

Produced via immunoSEQ multiplex PCR; TCRdb's table is partial and in-frame only. The table lists 20,000 to 25,000 clones, roughly two thirds of them singletons. In this sample, this clone turned up a few times. No antigen is known for it. The gene calls are TRBV19 and TRBJ1-1; 11 nucleotides match TRBD1. Input material: lung tumor tissue. The source is a human donor with non-small cell lung cancer. CDR3 region: CASSPGQGVTEAFF. The CDR3 DNA reads as TGTGCCAGTAGTCCGGGACAGGGGGTCACTGAAGCTTTCTTT.